This passage covers 21 T cell receptor beta chains from one sample sequenced in a study of cytomegalovirus exposure and HLA in healthy donors. TCRdb's copy holds only in-frame clones and misses some; the assay was immunoSEQ multiplex PCR. This sample has tens of thousands of clones, with approximately 90% found just once. Sequences were obtained from PBMCs. The source is a man between 18 and 35 years old in good health and CMV-seronegative.

The chain employs TRBV6-5 and TRBJ2-1, with D possibly being TRBD1 (6 bases). This CDR3 spans 16 amino acids. Germline values: CDR1 MNHEY, CDR2 SVGAGI. V shed 1 base and J shed 0 bases, with 10 bases lying between them. The CDR3 spells CASSYWTASSYNEQFF. The CDR3 region has the DNA TGTGCCAGCAGTTACTGGACAGCCAGCTCCTACAATGAGCAGTTCTTC.

The J gene is TRBJ1-4, the V gene TRBV4-2; 7 bases agree with TRBD1. V lost 6 bases, J lost 2 bases, and 9 bases stayed unmatched. CDR3 length: 16 amino acids. From germline, CDR1 is LGHNA and CDR2 YNFKEQ. Here the CDR3 DNA reads TGTGCCAGCAGTCGGTGGGACAGCCTCACTAATGAAAAACTGTTTTTT. It yields the protein CASSRWDSLTNEKLFF.

The chain uses TRBV19 and TRBJ2-1, with TRBD2 identical over 8 bases. This CDR3 contains 15 residues. Losses at the gene ends were 5 bases for V and 5 bases for J; bases not matched to a gene: 8. The germline CDR1 and CDR2 sequences are LNHDA and SQIVND (reference sequence). The CDR3 nucleotides are TGTGCCAGTAGTGTTAGACTAGCGACAAACAATGAGCAGTTCTTC. Translating gives CASSVRLATNNEQFF.

V and J are TRBV27 and TRBJ2-7; 8 nucleotides agree with TRBD2. Per germline, CDR1 MNHEY and CDR2 SMNVEV (reference sequence). The CDR3 sequence is 16 residues long. J was trimmed by 3 bases and V by 2 bases; bases with no gene match: 9. The CDR3 coding sequence is TGTGCCAGCAGTTTAAGTAGGGCGGGAGGCCTCTACGAGCAGTACTTC. Protein: CASSLSRAGGLYEQYF.

The V call is TRBV2, the J call TRBJ2-3; 12 positions agree with TRBD2. The CDR3 has 16 residues. The J segment lost 3 bases and the V segment lost 6 bases, leaving 7 bases of the junction unmatched. Germline loops: CDR1 SNHLY, CDR2 FYNNEI. The CDR3 protein is CASSDELAGGTDTQYF. CDR3 nucleotides: TGTGCCAGCAGCGACGAACTAGCGGGGGGAACAGATACGCAGTATTTT. The whole variable domain, remainder taken from reference TRBV2 and TRBJ2-3, is EPEVTQTPSHQVTQMGQEVILRCVPISNHLYFYWYRQILGQKVEFLVSFYNNEISEKSEIFDDQFSVERPDGSNFTLKIRSTKLEDSAMYFCASSDELAGGTDTQYFGPGTRLTVL.

J is TRBJ1-1 and V is TRBV28, with 10 bases lining up with TRBD1. This CDR3 is 15 amino acids long. CDR1 MDHEN and CDR2 SYDVKM come from the germline V gene. V was pared by 4 bases and J by 5 bases, with 7 bases of the junction left unmatched. The CDR3 spells CASSSHRDRGTEAFF. Here the CDR3 DNA reads TGTGCCAGCAGTTCACACCGGGACAGGGGTACTGAAGCTTTCTTT.

The chain couples TRBV9 to TRBJ2-6; D uncertain. CDR3 length: 17 residues. V lost 2 bases and J 0 bases, leaving 12 bases between the germline ends. Germline V lookup: CDR1 SGDLS, CDR2 YYNGEE. CDR3 loop: CASSVNTKISGANVLTF. The CDR3 nucleotides read TGTGCCAGCAGCGTTAACACAAAAATCTCTGGGGCCAACGTCCTGACTTTC.

There are a few counts of this clone. The chain has TRBV13 and TRBJ2-7, with a tentative D call TRBD2 (6 bases). Germline V gene lookup returns CDR1 PRHDT and CDR2 FYEKMQ (reference sequence). Between the trimmed V and J ends, which lost 5 bases and 2 bases, there was a span of 13 bases. The CDR3 totals 14 residues. CDR3 loop: CASSLRAGTYEQYF. The DNA of the CDR3 is TGTGCCAGCAGCCTTCGGGCGGGAACCTACGAGCAGTACTTC.

V is TRBV28 and J is TRBJ2-7, with 7 nucleotides matching TRBD1. The V gene end was trimmed by 6 bases and the J gene end by 4 bases; junction bases not matched to a gene: 6. In germline, CDR1 is MDHEN, CDR2 SYDVKM. CDR3 length: 13 amino acids. The CDR3 bases are TGTGCCAGCAGCTCCGGGACAGAGTACGAGCAGTACTTC. Amino acids: CASSSGTEYEQYF.

This chain connects TRBV7-3 to TRBJ2-7; 8 bases line up with TRBD2. Germline values: CDR1 SGHTA, CDR2 FQGTGA. Trimming took 5 bases from V and 3 from J; bases not matched to a gene: 9. The CDR3 totals 15 residues. The CDR3 nucleotides read TGTGCCAGCAGCCCCGGGGGGGCGGGCGACTACGAGCAGTACTTC. This sequence encodes CASSPGGAGDYEQYF.

In DNA, the CDR3 is TGCAGCGTTGATGGGACAGTTGAGACCCAGTACTTC. This encodes CSVDGTVETQYF. V usage is TRBV29-1 and J usage is TRBJ2-5; TRBD1 matches 7 bases. Trimming took 3 bases from V and 5 from J; bases not matched to a gene: 3. This CDR3 contains 12 residues. Germline V gene lookup returns CDR1 SQVTM and CDR2 ANQGSEA.

The chain is built from TRBV4-2 and TRBJ1-5, with D hard to call. The V and J ends lost 0 bases and 1 base respectively, with 13 bases between them. The CDR3 runs 17 residues. Germline CDR1 and CDR2: LGHNA and YNFKEQ. CDR3 in DNA: TGTGCCAGCAGCCAAGATCGGGTTAAAGTCAGCAATCAGCCCCAGCATTTT. It is translated as CASSQDRVKVSNQPQHF.

The V gene is TRBV5-1, the J gene TRBJ2-2, with 8 bases identical to TRBD1. V dropped 4 bases and J dropped 4; count of bases not matched to a gene: 9. Germline V gene data show CDR1 as SGHRS and CDR2 as YFSETQ. This CDR3 is 16 amino acids long. In DNA, the CDR3 is TGCGCCAGCAGCCCACGACAGGGGACTTCCACCGGGGAGCTGTTTTTT. This codes for CASSPRQGTSTGELFF. Full variable domain (rest looked up from reference TRBV5-1 and TRBJ2-2): KAGVTQTPRYLIKTRGQQVTLSCSPISGHRSVSWYQQTPGQGLQFLFEYFSETQRNKGNFPGRFSGRQFSNSRSEMNVSTLELGDSALYLCASSPRQGTSTGELFFGEGSRLTVL.

The chain joins TRBV5-5 to TRBJ2-1; the D gene is possibly TRBD2 (5 bases). Looked up from germline, CDR1 is SGHKS and CDR2 is YYEKEE (reference sequence). The CDR3 has 15 residues. V lost 1 base to trimming and J lost 3 bases, with 11 bases between them. The CDR3 loop reads CASSLSSGSYNEQFF. The CDR3 DNA follows: TGTGCCAGCAGCTTGAGCAGCGGTAGCTACAATGAGCAGTTCTTC.

The chain recombines TRBV5-8 with TRBJ2-3; D perhaps matches TRBD1 (6 bases). The CDR3 is made up of 14 amino acids. CDR1 is SGHTS and CDR2 is YDEGEE in the germline V gene. V was clipped by 4 bases and J by 1 base, with 10 bases between them. CDR3 protein: CASSKRQGTDTQYF. CDR3 nucleotides: TGTGCCAGCAGCAAGAGACAGGGCACAGATACGCAGTATTTT.

This sequence joins TRBV4-1 and TRBJ2-7, with D possibly TRBD1 on 5 matching bases. The CDR3 is 13 residues long. The V gene lost 4 bases and the J gene lost 3 bases, with 10 bases spanning the gap. CDR1 and CDR2 (germline): MGHRA, YSYEKL. In DNA, the CDR3 is TGCGCCAGCAGCCGAAACCAGGGCTACGAGCAGTACTTC. Amino acid sequence: CASSRNQGYEQYF.

V is TRBV7-9 and J is TRBJ1-5; TRBD1 agrees at 12 bases. Germline assignment: CDR1 SEHNR and CDR2 FQNEAQ (reference sequence). The CDR3 is 16 amino acids. The V gene end was trimmed by 1 base and the J gene end by 6 bases; junction bases not matched to a gene: 4. CDR3 region: CASSLVGTGGRQPQHF. The DNA of the CDR3 is TGTGCCAGCAGCTTAGTAGGGACAGGGGGCCGTCAGCCCCAGCATTTT.

The chain uses TRBV21-1 and TRBJ2-6; the D segment call TRBD1 is taken from the table without a DNA check. TRBV21-1 is a recognized pseudogene. The CDR3 is made up of 16 amino acids. In DNA form, the CDR3 reads TGTGCCAGCAGCAAAGGAAAGGGGCCGGGGGCCAACGTCCTGACTTTC. It translates to CASSKGKGPGANVLTF.

The rearrangement links TRBV6-1 to TRBJ1-3; D may be TRBD1 (5 bases). V was cut by 6 bases and J by 2 bases, with 20 bases left in between. Germline CDR1 reads MNHNS; CDR2 reads SASEGT. CDR3 length: 17 residues. CDR3 DNA: TGTGCCAGCAGGGAACTCAGGACAATGCCGACTGGAAACACCATATATTTT. This translates into CASRELRTMPTGNTIYF.

V gene TRBV6-5 combines with J gene TRBJ1-3; unclear D gene. Trimming removed 5 bases at V and 4 bases at J, with 12 bases between. CDR3 length: 14 residues. Germline V gives CDR1 MNHEY, CDR2 SVGAGI. CDR3 DNA: TGTGCCAGCAGTAATACGGTTCTGGGAAACACCATATATTTT. Amino acid sequence: CASSNTVLGNTIYF.

V and J are TRBV4-1 and TRBJ1-1, with TRBD1 as a possible D gene (5 bases). CDR3 length: 15 amino acids. The germline V gene encodes CDR1 MGHRA and CDR2 YSYEKL. Trimming removed 5 bases from V and 4 bases from J, with 17 bases in between. This chain's CDR3 is CASSLQEGRGTEAFF. The CDR3 region has the DNA TGCGCCAGCAGCTTACAGGAGGGGCGGGGCACTGAAGCTTTCTTT.